This is a list of T cell receptor beta chains from one sample in a study of blood T cell repertoires in COVID-19. This table comes from immunoSEQ multiplex PCR, and its TCRdb copy is limited to in-frame clones, with some not included. Of roughly 200,000 clones listed, about 76% were seen once; the top ten hold 5.5% to 7%. Sequenced material: peripheral blood. The source of these receptors is a woman between 40 and 55 years old with COVID-19, enrolled during active disease. Both conserved end residues are part of each CDR3. Fields, in order: J gene, clone size, D gene, V gene, CDR3 DNA, CDR3 protein. The D gene is left open where the match is weak. Clone size is given for some rows only: seen once, a few or many times, or a class if the clone is expanded.

j_gene: TRBJ1-5; abundance: -; d_gene: TRBD1; v_gene: TRBV5-8; CDR3nt: TGTGCCAGCAGCCTAAGGACAGGGCTAAATCAGCCCCAGCATTTT; CDR3aa: CASSLRTGLNQPQHF
j_gene: TRBJ2-4; abundance: -; d_gene: -; v_gene: TRBV4-3; CDR3nt: TGCGCCAGCAGCCAATGGTCCGACAGTACTCAAAACATTCAGTACTTC; CDR3aa: CASSQWSDSTQNIQYF
j_gene: TRBJ2-3; abundance: -; d_gene: TRBD2; v_gene: TRBV30; CDR3nt: TGTGCCTGGAGTCCCCGAGCGGGGGGGACAGATACGCAGTATTTT; CDR3aa: CAWSPRAGGTDTQYF
j_gene: TRBJ2-1; abundance: -; d_gene: TRBD2; v_gene: TRBV7-9; CDR3nt: TGTGCCAGCAGCTTACTAGCGGGGGGGCTAAATGAGCAGTTCTTC; CDR3aa: CASSLLAGGLNEQFF
j_gene: TRBJ2-3; abundance: -; d_gene: TRBD2; v_gene: TRBV5-4; CDR3nt: TGTGCCAGCAGCTCAGGGACTAGCGGGGCAGGGGATACGCAGTATTTT; CDR3aa: CASSSGTSGAGDTQYF
j_gene: TRBJ2-6; abundance: -; d_gene: -; v_gene: TRBV4-3; CDR3nt: TGCGCCAGCAGTCCTACCCCGTCTGGGGCCAACGTCCTGACTTTC; CDR3aa: CASSPTPSGANVLTF
j_gene: TRBJ1-4; abundance: once; d_gene: TRBD1; v_gene: TRBV5-6; CDR3nt: TGTGCCAGCAGCTTTGGGGACAGGCCGGTAGAAGCTGAAAAACTGTTTTTT; CDR3aa: CASSFGDRPVEAEKLFF
j_gene: TRBJ1-5; abundance: -; d_gene: -; v_gene: TRBV6-1; CDR3nt: TGTGCCAGCAGTGCTAGGGGACACTATAGCAATCAGCCCCAGCATTTT; CDR3aa: CASSARGHYSNQPQHF
j_gene: TRBJ2-1; abundance: -; d_gene: -; v_gene: TRBV25-1; CDR3nt: TGTGCCAGCAGTTACGAGGAATCGCAGTTCTTC; CDR3aa: CASSYEESQFF
j_gene: TRBJ1-6; abundance: -; d_gene: -; v_gene: TRBV28; CDR3nt: TGTGCCAGCAGCACTCAGACTTGGACGGGATCACCCCTCCACTTT; CDR3aa: CASSTQTWTGSPLHF
j_gene: TRBJ2-5; abundance: -; d_gene: TRBD2; v_gene: TRBV6-1; CDR3nt: TGTGCCAGCAGTGCCGGGACTAGCGGGAGCCCAGAGACCCAGTACTTC; CDR3aa: CASSAGTSGSPETQYF
j_gene: TRBJ1-5; abundance: -; d_gene: -; v_gene: TRBV18; CDR3nt: TGTGCCAGCTCACCGCAGGTAGTGAGCAATCAGCCCCAGCATTTT; CDR3aa: CASSPQVVSNQPQHF
j_gene: TRBJ2-1; abundance: -; d_gene: -; v_gene: TRBV6-5; CDR3nt: TGTGCCAGCAGTTACTCTGCGGGGGCCTTATTGGAGCAGTTCTTC; CDR3aa: CASSYSAGALLEQFF
j_gene: TRBJ1-6; abundance: -; d_gene: TRBD1; v_gene: TRBV6-5; CDR3nt: TGTGCCAGCACCTACCATGGACAGGGGAATTCACCCCTCCACTTT; CDR3aa: CASTYHGQGNSPLHF
j_gene: TRBJ2-5; abundance: -; d_gene: -; v_gene: TRBV5-6; CDR3nt: TGTGCCAGCAGCATTAGATTCCAAGAGACCCAGTACTTC; CDR3aa: CASSIRFQETQYF
j_gene: TRBJ2-1; abundance: -; d_gene: -; v_gene: TRBV30; CDR3nt: TGTGCCTGGAGCCGCCGTAGTTCCAACTACAATGAGCAGTTCTTC; CDR3aa: CAWSRRSSNYNEQFF
j_gene: TRBJ1-1; abundance: few; d_gene: TRBD1; v_gene: TRBV7-9; CDR3nt: TGTGCCAGCAGCTGGGGACAGGGGAACACTGAAGCTTTCTTT; CDR3aa: CASSWGQGNTEAFF
j_gene: TRBJ1-5; abundance: -; d_gene: -; v_gene: TRBV3-1/TRBV3-2; CDR3nt: TGTGCCAGCAGCCAAGATGGAGGGTTTGGAAATCAGCCCCAGCATTTT; CDR3aa: CASSQDGGFGNQPQHF
j_gene: TRBJ1-5; abundance: -; d_gene: -; v_gene: TRBV10-3; CDR3nt: TGTGCCATCAGTCAGACAGGTACCAATCAGCCCCAGCATTTT; CDR3aa: CAISQTGTNQPQHF